Listed here are 12 T cell receptor beta chains from one sample, sequenced in a study of blood T cell repertoires in COVID-19 (dated by TCRdb to about 2020). Library preparation used the immunoSEQ multiplex PCR assay. TCRdb provides this immuneACCESS table in a form limited to in-frame rearrangements. Some clones are lacking; in checked studies, under half of them reflect an unresolved V gene, and why the rest are absent is not known. The sample contains 240,000 or so clones, approximately 84% of them found a single time. The ten largest account for over 1.5% of the sample. The material sequenced was peripheral blood. These TCRs come from a woman aged 80 or over with acute or convalescent COVID-19.

The rearrangement joins TRBV28 to TRBJ2-5, with 8 nucleotides matching TRBD1. The CDR3 runs to 12 residues. Trimming cost V 7 bases and J 4 bases; bases outside gene matches: 2. CDR1 MDHEN and CDR2 SYDVKM come from the germline V gene. The DNA of the CDR3 is TGTGCCAGCAAGGGACAGGCAGAGACCCAGTACTTC. Residues: CASKGQAETQYF.

The chain uses TRBV29-1 and TRBJ1-2, with a tentative D call TRBD1 (5 bases). Trimming took off 5 bases at V and 6 bases at J, with 10 bases between the two ends. The CDR3 is 11 amino acids. Germline loops: CDR1 SQVTM, CDR2 ANQGSEA. CDR3 coding DNA: TGCAGCGTTTTGACAGTTGATGGCTACACCTTC. It yields the protein CSVLTVDGYTF.

V usage is TRBV3-1 (or the pseudogene TRBV3-2) and J usage is TRBJ1-4; 8 bases line up with TRBD1. Germline V gene sequence: CDR1 LGHDT, CDR2 YNNKEL (reference sequence). This CDR3 contains 16 residues. Trimming cost V 2 bases and J 5 bases; bases outside gene matches: 7. The CDR3 reads CASSQNLRTGNEKLFF. The CDR3 DNA sequence: TGTGCCAGCAGCCAAAACTTGAGGACAGGGAATGAAAAACTGTTTTTT.

Points on this clone: The sample has other DNA sequences that encode this CDR3 too. V and J are TRBV5-1 and TRBJ1-4, with D tentatively TRBD1 (6 bases). Germline V lookup: CDR1 SGHRS, CDR2 YFSETQ. V lost 0 bases to trimming and J lost 3 bases, with 9 bases between them. The CDR3 runs to 15 residues. The CDR3 DNA is TGCGCCAGCAGCTTGGGCGGACAGCCTAATGAAAAACTGTTTTTT. It specifies CASSLGGQPNEKLFF.

V and J are TRBV15 and TRBJ1-4; D not certain. V was pared by 4 bases and J by 14 bases, with 17 bases between. This CDR3 has 13 residues. CDR1 is LNHNV and CDR2 is YYDKDF in the germline V gene (reference sequence). CDR3 bases: TGTGCCACCAGCACCATTAGTGGGCCTAACCTGTTTTTT. This gives the protein CATSTISGPNLFF.

The J gene is TRBJ2-5, the V gene TRBV5-1; perhaps TRBD1 as D (6 bases). The CDR3 sequence is 14 residues long. V gave up 2 bases and J gave up 0 bases, with 8 bases separating them. The germline gives CDR1 SGHRS, CDR2 YFSETQ. CDR3 sequence reads: CASSFPGDQETQYF. The CDR3 DNA sequence: TGCGCCAGCAGCTTTCCAGGGGACCAAGAGACCCAGTACTTC. Drawing the rest from reference TRBV5-1 and TRBJ2-5, the complete variable domain is KAGVTQTPRYLIKTRGQQVTLSCSPISGHRSVSWYQQTPGQGLQFLFEYFSETQRNKGNFPGRFSGRQFSNSRSEMNVSTLELGDSALYLCASSFPGDQETQYFGPGTRLLVL.

J is TRBJ2-3 and V is TRBV18; 11 bases are a match to TRBD2. This CDR3 region has 15 residues. V lost 4 bases and J lost 5; bases outside the gene matches: 5. Germline CDR1 is KGHSH and CDR2 is LQKENI. CDR3 coding DNA: TGTGCCAGCTCACTAGCGGGGGGGCCGGGAGATACGCAGTATTTT. Translated, it gives CASSLAGGPGDTQYF.

As regards this clone: Relative to the germline gene, one junction end is altered; a read error may explain this. V usage is TRBV7-7 and J usage is TRBJ2-7, with TRBD1 matching over 10 bases. The CDR3 loop spans 15 amino acids. Germline CDR1 reads SSHAT; CDR2 reads FNYEAQ (reference sequence). CDR3 in amino acids: CASSLGQGPTYEQYF. The DNA of the CDR3 is TGTGCTAGCAGCCTGGGACAGGGGCCCACCTACGAGCAGTACTTC.

This sequence joins TRBV7-9 and TRBJ1-2; D is undetermined. V lost 2 bases and J 11 bases, leaving 12 bases between the germline ends. Per the germline V gene, CDR1 is SEHNR and CDR2 is FQNEAQ (reference sequence). The CDR3 has 12 residues. In DNA, the CDR3 is TGTGCCAGCAGCTTAAGTGTGACTGGATACACCTTC. As protein: CASSLSVTGYTF.

This chain connects TRBV2 to TRBJ1-1, with D maybe TRBD1 (5 bases). Germline CDR1 and CDR2: SNHLY and FYNNEI. The CDR3 has 15 residues. Trimming removed 3 bases at V and 0 bases at J, with 11 bases between. The CDR3 region has the DNA TGTGCCAGCAGTGATAAGGGGAGGATGAACACTGAAGCTTTCTTT. This sequence encodes CASSDKGRMNTEAFF.

This clone has only a few counts. The chain links TRBV10-3 to TRBJ2-1; weak D call: TRBD2 (6 bases). V was clipped by 4 bases and J by 5 bases, with 15 bases between them. CDR1 and CDR2 (germline): ENHRY, SYGVKD. This CDR3 is built from 15 residues. CDR3 coding DNA: TGTGCCATCAGTGGGCCCGGGACTGCCCACAATGAGCAGTTCTTC. Translating it yields CAISGPGTAHNEQFF.

J is TRBJ2-7 and V is TRBV4-2; 9 bases fit TRBD1. Losses at the gene ends were 2 bases for V and 3 bases for J; bases not matched to a gene: 14. The CDR3 runs 18 residues. The V gene's germline CDR1 is LGHNA and CDR2 YNFKEQ. The CDR3 nucleotides are TGTGCCAGCAGCCAACTCTCCCCCGCTACAGGGGGCGGCTACGAGCAGTACTTC. The encoded protein is CASSQLSPATGGGYEQYF.